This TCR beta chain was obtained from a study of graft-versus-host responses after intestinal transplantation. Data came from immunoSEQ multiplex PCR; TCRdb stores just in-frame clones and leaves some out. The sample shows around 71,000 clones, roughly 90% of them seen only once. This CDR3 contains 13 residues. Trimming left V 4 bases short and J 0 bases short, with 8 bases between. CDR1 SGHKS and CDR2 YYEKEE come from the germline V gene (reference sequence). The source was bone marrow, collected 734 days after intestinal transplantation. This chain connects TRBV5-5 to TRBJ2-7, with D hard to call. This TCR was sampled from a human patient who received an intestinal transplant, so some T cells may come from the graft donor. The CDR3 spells CASSGRFSYEQYF. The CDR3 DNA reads TGTGCCAGCAGCGGGCGTTTCTCCTACGAGCAGTACTTC.